These 6 T cell receptor beta chains originate from one sample sequenced in a study of blood T cells in healthy people across ages. Combining a sample-barcoded 5' primer with a J-beta primer mix, a second PCR ran for 7 to 11 cycles. Via MiXCR, TCRdb re-called the 5' RACE reads, giving one row per CDR3 protein. The sample lists roughly 790,000 distinct CDR3 sequences; about 42% were seen once. The sequencing input was blood. Every receptor here comes from a woman aged 55-69 years in good health.

Remarks on this clonotype: A read error may be the cause here, since a much bigger clone is one base away. This chain connects TRBV10-1 to TRBJ2-3; D possibly matches TRBD1 or TRBD2 (5 bases each). Per the germline V gene, CDR1 is WNHNN and CDR2 is SYGVQD (reference sequence). Trimming stripped 3 bases from V and 4 bases from J, with 17 bases between. The CDR3 runs to 16 residues. This CDR3 reads CASSDIATGRADTQYF. CDR3 sequence (DNA): TGCGCCAGCAGTGATATAGCGACGGGGCGCGCAGATACGCAGTATTTT.

As for this clonotype: A much larger clone sits a single nucleotide away, making a read error possible. The J gene is TRBJ2-3, the V gene TRBV20-1, with D possibly TRBD2 on 6 matching bases. CDR1 is DFQATT, CDR2 SNEGSKA, per germline (reference sequence). This CDR3 contains 13 residues. The CDR3 sequence: CSARPRGTGTQYF. The CDR3 DNA sequence: TGCAGTGCCCGACCGCGGGGCACAGGTACGCAGTATTTT.

Here the CDR3 reads CASRPGLAGGPGNEQFF. In nucleotides, the CDR3 is TGTGCCAGCAGGCCAGGGCTAGCGGGAGGTCCGGGCAATGAGCAGTTCTTC. The chain couples TRBV2 to TRBJ2-1, with TRBD2 matching 11 bases. Germline assignment: CDR1 SNHLY and CDR2 FYNNEI. The CDR3 is made up of 17 amino acids. Trimming cost V 6 bases and J 6 bases; bases outside gene matches: 13.

Ten or more counts support this clonotype. This chain joins TRBV5-5 and TRBJ2-2, with 8 bases identical to TRBD2. V was pared by 3 bases and J by 6 bases, with 7 bases of the junction left unmatched. The CDR3 totals 15 residues. CDR1 and CDR2 (germline): SGHKS, YYEKEE (reference sequence). The CDR3 is CASSSSGSVAGELFF. For the CDR3, the DNA is TGTGCCAGCAGCTCCAGCGGGAGTGTGGCCGGGGAGCTGTTTTTT.

V and J are TRBV21-1 and TRBJ2-4; the table names TRBD1, a call not compared with the DNA. TRBV21-1 is described as a pseudogene. The CDR3 covers 19 residues. As DNA, the CDR3 is TGTGCCAGCAGCAAAGGGGGACAGGGGGATGGTCGGGCCAAAAACATTCAGTACTTC. Translation: CASSKGGQGDGRAKNIQYF.

This clonotype has just a few counts. The V and J genes are TRBV3-1 and TRBJ1-1; D possibly corresponds to TRBD1 (6 bases). The V gene lost 4 bases and the J gene lost 1 base, with 16 bases spanning the gap. This CDR3 is built from 16 residues. Germline CDR1 LGHDT, CDR2 YNNKEL (reference sequence). The CDR3 DNA sequence: TGTGCCAGCAGCCGTCGGGAGACAGGTAGGAACACTGAAGCTTTCTTT. Translating gives CASSRRETGRNTEAFF.